Presented here are 15 T cell receptor beta chains from one specimen sequenced in a study of shared T cell receptors in the human thymus. Clones were sequenced by immunoSEQ multiplex PCR, and TCRdb holds only the in-frame ones, with some missing. Of more than 550,000 clones in the sample, 80% to 90% were seen once. The same data also went into a second study, on human thymus T cells.

The specimen was thymocytes. These TCRs come from a girl under two years old with a congenital heart defect.

The chain has TRBV27 and TRBJ2-7, with 9 bases identical to TRBD1. The CDR3 totals 16 residues. CDR1 is MNHEY and CDR2 is SMNVEV in the germline V gene (reference sequence). J gave up 2 bases and V 5 bases, and 10 bases lay outside the gene matches. In DNA form, the CDR3 reads TGTGCCAGCAGTCCCCGACCGACAGGGGGGGCCTACGAGCAGTACTTC. This encodes CASSPRPTGGAYEQYF.

V is TRBV5-7 and J is TRBJ2-2; 9 bases are shared with TRBD1. TRBV5-7 qualifies as an ORF whose function is uncertain. The CDR3 is 17 residues long. V shed 0 bases, J shed 4 bases, and the junction held 7 bases outside the gene matches. CDR3: CASSLGRGQGSTGELFF. Here the CDR3 DNA reads TGTGCCAGCAGCTTGGGACGGGGACAGGGAAGCACCGGGGAGCTGTTTTTT.

The chain links TRBV11-2 to TRBJ2-7; possible D gene TRBD1, 6 bases. Germline CDR1 reads SGHAT; CDR2 reads FQNNGV. The CDR3 extends over 15 amino acids. With 6 bases removed from V and 3 bases from J, the gap between germline ends came to 18 bases. This CDR3 is CASSSGHGPFYEQYF. The CDR3 nucleotides read TGTGCCAGCAGTTCGGGACACGGACCTTTCTACGAGCAGTACTTC.

This clone was counted between two and nine times. The V and J genes are TRBV5-1 and TRBJ2-5; D gene uncertain. V lost 4 bases, J lost 1 base, and 20 bases lay in between. Germline V gives CDR1 SGHRS, CDR2 YFSETQ. CDR3 length equals 17 residues. CDR3 loop: CASSPNSLLLSQETQYF. The CDR3 nucleotides are TGCGCCAGCAGCCCGAACAGCCTACTGTTATCCCAAGAGACCCAGTACTTC.

The J gene is TRBJ1-1, the V gene TRBV19; no firm D call. This CDR3 has 15 residues. Deletions cut 8 bases from V and 0 bases from J, with 16 bases between. Germline values: CDR1 LNHDA, CDR2 SQIVND (reference sequence). The CDR3 protein is CASSEQRLMNTEAFF. The CDR3 nucleotides are TGTGCCAGTTCAGAGCAGAGGCTAATGAACACTGAAGCTTTCTTT.

The chain joins TRBV28 to TRBJ1-6; the match to TRBD1 covers 8 bases. Trimming removed 5 bases from V and 0 bases from J; junction bases left unmatched: 6. This CDR3 spans 17 amino acids. Germline V gives CDR1 MDHEN, CDR2 SYDVKM. This CDR3 is CASSPATGDSYNSPLHF. DNA for the CDR3: TGTGCCAGCAGTCCGGCGACAGGGGACTCCTATAATTCACCCCTCCACTTT.

J is TRBJ1-2 and V is TRBV7-9; TRBD1 is a possible D gene (5 bases). V lost 3 bases and J 4 bases, leaving 9 bases between the germline ends. CDR1 is SEHNR, CDR2 FQNEAQ, per germline (reference sequence). This CDR3 spans 13 amino acids. CDR3 sequence: CASSFFDSYGYTF. The DNA of the CDR3 is TGTGCCAGCAGCTTTTTTGACAGCTATGGCTACACCTTC.

The sample holds one count of this clone. The chain recombines TRBV15 with TRBJ1-2; D perhaps matches TRBD1 (6 bases). In germline, CDR1 is LNHNV, CDR2 YYDKDF (reference sequence). The ends were cut back, 6 bases at V and 4 bases at J, with 12 bases in the middle. The CDR3 is made up of 13 amino acids. The CDR3 loop is CATRQGRIYGYTF. CDR3 in DNA: TGTGCCACCAGACAGGGACGGATCTATGGCTACACCTTC.

The CDR3 here is CASSLVPSGVKPETQYF. The DNA of the CDR3 is TGTGCCAGCAGCTTAGTGCCTAGCGGGGTAAAACCGGAGACCCAGTACTTC. The rearrangement uses TRBV7-6 and TRBJ2-5; 9 nucleotides agree with TRBD2. This CDR3 contains 17 residues. CDR1 and CDR2 (germline): SGHVS, FNYEAQ. The ends lost 1 base at V and 5 bases at J; junction bases unmatched: 11. Full variable domain (remainder filled in from reference TRBV7-6 and TRBJ2-5): GAGVSQSPRYKVTKRGQDVALRCDPISGHVSLYWYRQALGQGPEFLTYFNYEAQQDKSGLPNDRFSAERPEGSISTLTIQRTEQRDSAMYRCASSLVPSGVKPETQYFGPGTRLLVL.

This clone was seen a few times. The V and J genes are TRBV6-5 and TRBJ2-7; TRBD1 agrees at 9 bases. The CDR3 contains 15 residues. The V gene end was trimmed by 7 bases and the J gene end by 4 bases; junction bases not matched to a gene: 11. Germline values: CDR1 MNHEY, CDR2 SVGAGI. CDR3 loop: CASTPGGDRGYEQYF. Written as DNA, the CDR3 is TGTGCCAGCACCCCCGGGGGAGACAGGGGGTACGAGCAGTACTTC.

J is TRBJ1-2 and V is TRBV7-9; D is perhaps TRBD1 (5 bases). Germline assignment: CDR1 SEHNR and CDR2 FQNEAQ (reference sequence). The V and J ends lost 5 bases and 7 bases respectively, with 14 bases between them. The CDR3 length is 13 residues. CDR3 DNA: TGTGCCAGCAGCCCGCGGCCGGGGGGTGGCTACACCTTC. Its protein product is CASSPRPGGGYTF.

The chain employs TRBV4-1 and TRBJ2-5, with TRBD1 matching 9 bases. With the DNA end fitting TRBJ2-7 better, the J assignment may be wrong. The CDR3 is made up of 14 amino acids. The germline gives CDR1 MGHRA, CDR2 YSYEKL. The CDR3 DNA follows: TGCGCCAGCAGCCCGGACAGGGGCTCCTACGAGCAGTACTTC. It specifies CASSPDRGSYEQYF.

The chain employs TRBV19 and TRBJ1-4; the match to TRBD1 covers 8 bases. V trimming: 3 bases; J trimming: 3 bases; junction bases outside the gene matches: 6. CDR3 length: 16 amino acids. Germline V lookup: CDR1 LNHDA, CDR2 SQIVND (reference sequence). CDR3 DNA: TGTGCCAGTAGTATCACCAGGGGGCGGGCTAATGAAAAACTGTTTTTT. It codes for CASSITRGRANEKLFF.

The chain employs TRBV4-2 and TRBJ2-5; 12 nucleotides align to TRBD2. The V gene's germline CDR1 is LGHNA and CDR2 YNFKEQ. Trimming took 0 bases from V and 0 from J; bases not matched to a gene: 11. There are 20 residues in the CDR3. The CDR3 DNA reads as TGTGCCAGCAGCCAAGATTTCGGACTAGCGGGGACTCTGTACCAAGAGACCCAGTACTTC. This translates into CASSQDFGLAGTLYQETQYF.

The V gene is TRBV29-1, the J gene TRBJ1-1, with D maybe TRBD1 (5 bases). Trimming took 7 bases from V and 5 from J, leaving 23 bases between them. CDR1 and CDR2 from the germline V gene are SQVTM and ANQGSEA. This CDR3 is built from 15 residues. CDR3 DNA: TGCAGCGCTTGTAATGACAGCCCCCGGGGGACTGAAGCTTTCTTT. Encoded protein: CSACNDSPRGTEAFF. Together with reference TRBV29-1 and TRBJ1-1, the CDR3 gives the full variable domain: SAVISQKPSRDICQRGTSLTIQCQVDSQVTMMFWYRQQPGQSLTLIATANQGSEATYESGFVIDKFPISRPNLTFSTLTVSNMSPEDSSIYLCSACNDSPRGTEAFFGQGTRLTVV.